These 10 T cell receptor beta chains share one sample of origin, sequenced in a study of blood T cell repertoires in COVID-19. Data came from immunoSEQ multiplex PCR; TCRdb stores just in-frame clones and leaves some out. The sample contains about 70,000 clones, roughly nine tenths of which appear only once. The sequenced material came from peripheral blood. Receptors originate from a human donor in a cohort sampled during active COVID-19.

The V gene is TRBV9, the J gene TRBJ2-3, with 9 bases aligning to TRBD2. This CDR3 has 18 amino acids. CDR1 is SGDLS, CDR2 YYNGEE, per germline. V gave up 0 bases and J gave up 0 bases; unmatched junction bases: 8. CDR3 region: CASSVAGTSRSSTDTQYF. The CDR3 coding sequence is TGTGCCAGCAGCGTAGCTGGGACTAGCCGTAGTAGCACAGATACGCAGTATTTT.

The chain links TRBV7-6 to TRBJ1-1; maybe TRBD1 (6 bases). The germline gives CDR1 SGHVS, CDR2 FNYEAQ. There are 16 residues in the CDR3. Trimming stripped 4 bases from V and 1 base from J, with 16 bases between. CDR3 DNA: TGTGCCAGCAGCTCCGAACCAGGGGCACGGAACACTGAAGCTTTCTTT. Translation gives CASSSEPGARNTEAFF.

The CDR3 nucleotides are TGCAGCGTCGCTTATCCGGTTGGGACAGGATACGAGCAGTACTTC. It translates to CSVAYPVGTGYEQYF. This chain joins TRBV29-1 and TRBJ2-7, with 8 bases matching TRBD1. Germline assignment: CDR1 SQVTM and CDR2 ANQGSEA. J gave up 4 bases and V 6 bases, and 14 bases lay outside the gene matches. The CDR3 totals 15 residues.

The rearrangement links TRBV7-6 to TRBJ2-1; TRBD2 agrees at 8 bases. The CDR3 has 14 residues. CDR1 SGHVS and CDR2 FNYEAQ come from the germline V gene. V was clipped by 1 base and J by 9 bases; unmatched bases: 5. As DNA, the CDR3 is TGTGCCAGCAGCTTAGTAGGTAGCGGGACTGAGCAGTTCTTC. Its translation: CASSLVGSGTEQFF.

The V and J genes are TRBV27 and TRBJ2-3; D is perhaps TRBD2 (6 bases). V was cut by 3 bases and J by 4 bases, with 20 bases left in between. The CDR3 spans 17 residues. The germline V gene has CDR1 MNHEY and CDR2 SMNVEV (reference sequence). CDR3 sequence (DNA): TGTGCCAGCAGTTTCCTCGTCGGGGGAGAGGGCCCAGATACGCAGTATTTT. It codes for CASSFLVGGEGPDTQYF.

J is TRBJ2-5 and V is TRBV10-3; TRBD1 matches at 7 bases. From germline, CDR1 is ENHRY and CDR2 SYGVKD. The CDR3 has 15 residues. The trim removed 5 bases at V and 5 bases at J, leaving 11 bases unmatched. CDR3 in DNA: TGTGCCATCAGTCCAGACAGGGTTGGGTGGGAGACCCAGTACTTC. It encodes CAISPDRVGWETQYF.

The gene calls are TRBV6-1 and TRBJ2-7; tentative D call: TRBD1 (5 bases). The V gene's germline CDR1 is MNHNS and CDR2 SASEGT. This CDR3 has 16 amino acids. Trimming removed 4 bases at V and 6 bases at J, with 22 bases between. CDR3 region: CASSAWLTASTSEQYF. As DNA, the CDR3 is TGTGCCAGCAGTGCTTGGCTGACAGCCTCTACCAGCGAGCAGTACTTC.

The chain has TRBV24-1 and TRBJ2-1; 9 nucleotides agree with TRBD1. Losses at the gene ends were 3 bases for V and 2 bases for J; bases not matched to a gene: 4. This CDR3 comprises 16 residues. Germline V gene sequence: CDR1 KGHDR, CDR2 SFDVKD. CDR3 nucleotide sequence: TGTGCCACCAGTGATGACGACAGGGGGGCCTACAATGAGCAGTTCTTC. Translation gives CATSDDDRGAYNEQFF.

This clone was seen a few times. The CDR3 region is CASSLGLSFYGYTF. The CDR3 DNA sequence: TGTGCCAGTAGTCTCGGACTCTCCTTCTATGGCTACACCTTC. The chain links TRBV19 to TRBJ1-2; D call uncertain. The CDR3 is 14 residues long. Germline V gene sequence: CDR1 LNHDA, CDR2 SQIVND (reference sequence). Trimming shortened V by 5 bases and J by 4 bases, and 14 bases separated the two germline ends.

CDR3 loop: CASSEPGLAGQETQYF. The CDR3 nucleotides are TGTGCCAGCAGCGAACCGGGACTAGCGGGGCAAGAGACCCAGTACTTC. The rearrangement links TRBV5-4 to TRBJ2-5; 13 bases align to TRBD2. Per germline, CDR1 SGHNT and CDR2 YYREEE (reference sequence). V was pared by 4 bases and J by 2 bases, with 5 bases of the junction left unmatched. This CDR3 is 16 amino acids long.